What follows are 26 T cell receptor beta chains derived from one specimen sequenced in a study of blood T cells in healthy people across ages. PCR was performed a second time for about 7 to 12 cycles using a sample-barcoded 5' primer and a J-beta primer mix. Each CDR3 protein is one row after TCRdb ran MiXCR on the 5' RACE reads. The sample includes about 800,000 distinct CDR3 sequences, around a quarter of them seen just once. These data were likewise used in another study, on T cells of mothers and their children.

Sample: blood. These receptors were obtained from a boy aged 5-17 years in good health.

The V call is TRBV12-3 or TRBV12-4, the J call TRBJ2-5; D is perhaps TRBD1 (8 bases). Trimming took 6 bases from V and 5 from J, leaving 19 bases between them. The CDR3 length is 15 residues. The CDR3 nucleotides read TGTGCCAGCAGACCCACAGGGGGAGGGAGGGAGACCCAGTACTTC. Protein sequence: CASRPTGGGRETQYF.

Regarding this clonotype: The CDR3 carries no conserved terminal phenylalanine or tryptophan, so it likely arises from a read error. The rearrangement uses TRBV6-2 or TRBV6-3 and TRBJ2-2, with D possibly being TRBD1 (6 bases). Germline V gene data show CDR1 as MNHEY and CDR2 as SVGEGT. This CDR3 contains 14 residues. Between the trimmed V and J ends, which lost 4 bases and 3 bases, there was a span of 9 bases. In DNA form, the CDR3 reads TGTGCCAGCAGTTTGCGGACAGACACCGGGGAGCTGTTTTTG. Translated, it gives CASSLRTDTGELFL.

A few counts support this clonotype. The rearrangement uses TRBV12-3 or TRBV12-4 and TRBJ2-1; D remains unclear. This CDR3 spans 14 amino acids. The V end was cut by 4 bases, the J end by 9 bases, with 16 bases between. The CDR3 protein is CASSSLWGHVEQFF. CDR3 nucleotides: TGTGCCAGCAGTTCCCTCTGGGGTCACGTTGAGCAGTTCTTC.

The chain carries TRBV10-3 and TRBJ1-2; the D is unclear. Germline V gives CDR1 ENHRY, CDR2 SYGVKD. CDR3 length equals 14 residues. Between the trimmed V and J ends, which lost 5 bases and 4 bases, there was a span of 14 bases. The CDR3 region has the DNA TGTGCCATCAGTCCTGGGGAGGTTTCCTATGGCTACACCTTC. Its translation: CAISPGEVSYGYTF.

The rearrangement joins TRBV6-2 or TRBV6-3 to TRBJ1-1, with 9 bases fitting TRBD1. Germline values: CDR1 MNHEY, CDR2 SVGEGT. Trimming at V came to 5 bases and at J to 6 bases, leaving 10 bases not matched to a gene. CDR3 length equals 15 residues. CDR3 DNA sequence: TGTGCCAGCAGTACCGGACAGGGGAGGAGCTCTGAAGCTTTCTTT. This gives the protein CASSTGQGRSSEAFF.

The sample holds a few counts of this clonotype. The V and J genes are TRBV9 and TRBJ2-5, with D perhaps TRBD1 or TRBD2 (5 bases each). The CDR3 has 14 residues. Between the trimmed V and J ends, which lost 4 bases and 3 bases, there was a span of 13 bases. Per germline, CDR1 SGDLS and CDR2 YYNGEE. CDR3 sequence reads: CASSTGDHEETQYF. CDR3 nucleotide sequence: TGTGCCAGCAGCACCGGGGACCACGAAGAGACCCAGTACTTC.

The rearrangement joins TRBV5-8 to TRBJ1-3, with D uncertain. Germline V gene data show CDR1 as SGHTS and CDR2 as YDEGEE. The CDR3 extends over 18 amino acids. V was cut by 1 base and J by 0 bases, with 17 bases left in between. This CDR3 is CASSLSPKDGSSGNTIYF. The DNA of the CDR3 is TGTGCCAGCAGCTTGTCCCCCAAGGACGGCAGCTCTGGAAACACCATATATTTT.

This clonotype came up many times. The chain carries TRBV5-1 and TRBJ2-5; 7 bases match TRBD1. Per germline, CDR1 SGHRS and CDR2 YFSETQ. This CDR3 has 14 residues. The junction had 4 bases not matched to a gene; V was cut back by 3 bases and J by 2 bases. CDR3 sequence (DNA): TGCGCCAGCAGCTACGGGACAGCGCAAGAGACCCAGTACTTC. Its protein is CASSYGTAQETQYF. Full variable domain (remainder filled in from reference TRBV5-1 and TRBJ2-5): KAGVTQTPRYLIKTRGQQVTLSCSPISGHRSVSWYQQTPGQGLQFLFEYFSETQRNKGNFPGRFSGRQFSNSRSEMNVSTLELGDSALYLCASSYGTAQETQYFGPGTRLLVL.

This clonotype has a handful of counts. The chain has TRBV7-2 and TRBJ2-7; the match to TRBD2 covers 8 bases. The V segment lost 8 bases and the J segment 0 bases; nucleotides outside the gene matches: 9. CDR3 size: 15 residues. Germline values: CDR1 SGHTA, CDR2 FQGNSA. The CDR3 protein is CASRGGTLASYEQYF. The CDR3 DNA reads TGTGCCAGCCGGGGGGGGACCCTTGCCTCCTACGAGCAGTACTTC.

CDR3 bases: TGTGCCAGCAGCCGAGAAGGGACGGGACCGGCCTACGAGCAGTACTTC. Translation gives CASSREGTGPAYEQYF. V gene TRBV4-2 combines with J gene TRBJ2-7; D may be TRBD1 or TRBD2 (5 bases each). The CDR3 spans 16 residues. V lost 4 bases to trimming and J lost 2 bases, with 18 bases between them. Germline V gene sequence: CDR1 LGHNA, CDR2 YNFKEQ.

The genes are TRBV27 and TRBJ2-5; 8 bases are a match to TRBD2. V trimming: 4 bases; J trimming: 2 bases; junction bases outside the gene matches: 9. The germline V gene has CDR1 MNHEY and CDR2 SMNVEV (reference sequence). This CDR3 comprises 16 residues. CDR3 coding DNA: TGTGCCAGCAGTTCCTCCGTTAGCGGGGTACAAGAGACCCAGTACTTC. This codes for CASSSSVSGVQETQYF.

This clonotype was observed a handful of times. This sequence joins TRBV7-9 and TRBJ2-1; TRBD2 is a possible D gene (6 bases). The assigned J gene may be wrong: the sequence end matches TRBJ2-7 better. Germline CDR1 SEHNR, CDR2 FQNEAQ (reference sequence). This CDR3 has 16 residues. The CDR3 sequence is CASSLVAGPRSGEQYF. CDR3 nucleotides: TGTGCCAGCAGCTTAGTTGCGGGACCCCGGTCGGGCGAGCAGTACTTC.

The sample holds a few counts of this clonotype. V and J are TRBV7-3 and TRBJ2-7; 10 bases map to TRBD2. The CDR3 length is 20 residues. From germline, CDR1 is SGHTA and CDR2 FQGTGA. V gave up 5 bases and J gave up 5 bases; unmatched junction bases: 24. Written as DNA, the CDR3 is TGTGCCAGCAGCCCAAGAGGGTGGGCTAGCGGGAGAAAGGGTCTCCACGAGCAGTACTTC. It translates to CASSPRGWASGRKGLHEQYF.

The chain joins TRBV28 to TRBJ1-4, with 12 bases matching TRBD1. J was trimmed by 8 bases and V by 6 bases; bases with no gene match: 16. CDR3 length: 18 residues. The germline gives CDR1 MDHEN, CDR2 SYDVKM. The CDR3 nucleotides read TGTGCCAGCAGCTCGACCGGGACAGGGGGCGCTTTGGGAGAAAAACTGTTTTTT. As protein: CASSSTGTGGALGEKLFF.

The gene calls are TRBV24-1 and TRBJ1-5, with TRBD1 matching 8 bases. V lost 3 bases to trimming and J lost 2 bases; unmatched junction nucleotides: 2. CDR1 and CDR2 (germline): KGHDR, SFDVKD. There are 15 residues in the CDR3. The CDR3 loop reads CATSDTGQGNQPQHF. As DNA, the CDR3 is TGTGCCACCAGTGATACGGGACAGGGCAATCAGCCCCAGCATTTT.

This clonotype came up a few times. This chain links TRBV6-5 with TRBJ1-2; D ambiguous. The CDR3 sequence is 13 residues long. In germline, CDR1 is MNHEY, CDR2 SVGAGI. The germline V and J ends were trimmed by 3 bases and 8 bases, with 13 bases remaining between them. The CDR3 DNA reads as TGTGCCAGCAGTTATAGTATATCGTACGGCTACACCTTC. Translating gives CASSYSISYGYTF.

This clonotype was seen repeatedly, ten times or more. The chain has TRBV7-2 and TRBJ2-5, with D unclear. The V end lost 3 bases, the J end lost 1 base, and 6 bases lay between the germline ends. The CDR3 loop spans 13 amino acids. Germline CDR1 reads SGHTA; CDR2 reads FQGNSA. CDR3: CASSFPPQETQYF. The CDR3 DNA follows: TGTGCCAGCAGCTTCCCCCCCCAAGAGACCCAGTACTTC.

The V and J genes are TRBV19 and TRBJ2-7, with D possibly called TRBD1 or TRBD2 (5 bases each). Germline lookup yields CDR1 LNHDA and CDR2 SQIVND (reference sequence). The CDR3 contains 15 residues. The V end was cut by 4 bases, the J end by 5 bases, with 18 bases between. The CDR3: CASSKSAGTTHEQYF. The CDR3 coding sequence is TGTGCCAGTAGTAAGTCAGCCGGGACCACCCACGAGCAGTACTTC.

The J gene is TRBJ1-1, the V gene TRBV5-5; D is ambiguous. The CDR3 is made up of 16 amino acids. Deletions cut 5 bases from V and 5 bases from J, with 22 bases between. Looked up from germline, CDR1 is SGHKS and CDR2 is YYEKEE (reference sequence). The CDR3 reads CASRLGLGNPGTEAFF. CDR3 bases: TGTGCCAGCAGGCTTGGACTCGGAAACCCGGGGACTGAAGCTTTCTTT.

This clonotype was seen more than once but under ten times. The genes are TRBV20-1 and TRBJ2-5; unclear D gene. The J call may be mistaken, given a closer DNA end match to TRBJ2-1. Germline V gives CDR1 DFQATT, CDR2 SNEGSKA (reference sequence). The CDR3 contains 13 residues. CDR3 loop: CSVLTRAGNEQFF. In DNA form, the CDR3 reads TGCAGTGTACTGACTCGGGCAGGAAATGAGCAGTTCTTC.

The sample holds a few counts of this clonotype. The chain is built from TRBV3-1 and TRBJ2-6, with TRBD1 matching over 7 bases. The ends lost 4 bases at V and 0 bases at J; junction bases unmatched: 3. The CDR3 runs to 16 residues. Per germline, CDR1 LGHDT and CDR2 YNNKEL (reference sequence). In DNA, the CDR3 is TGTGCCAGCAGCCCGGGACAGAACTCTGGGGCCAACGTCCTGACTTTC. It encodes CASSPGQNSGANVLTF.

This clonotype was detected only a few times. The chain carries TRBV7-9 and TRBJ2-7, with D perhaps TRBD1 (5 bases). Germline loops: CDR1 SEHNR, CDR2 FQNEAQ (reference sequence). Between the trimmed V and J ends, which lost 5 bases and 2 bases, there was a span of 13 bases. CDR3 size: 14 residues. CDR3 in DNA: TGTGCCAGCAGCGTACCAGGGCTTGCCTACGAGCAGTACTTC. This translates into CASSVPGLAYEQYF.

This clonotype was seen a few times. The CDR3 sequence: CASSPGGLGIRETQYF. The CDR3 DNA reads TGTGCCAGCAGTCCGGGTGGACTGGGGATCCGTGAGACCCAGTACTTC. This chain links TRBV28 with TRBJ2-5, with a possible D match to TRBD2 (5 bases). Germline V CDR1 and CDR2: MDHEN, SYDVKM. CDR3 size: 16 residues. Trimming shortened V by 5 bases and J by 5 bases, and 21 bases separated the two germline ends. Full variable domain (rest looked up from reference TRBV28 and TRBJ2-5): DVKVTQSSRYLVKRTGEKVFLECVQDMDHENMFWYRQDPGLGLRLIYFSYDVKMKEKGDIPEGYSVSREKKERFSLILESASTNQTSMYLCASSPGGLGIRETQYFGPGTRLLVL.

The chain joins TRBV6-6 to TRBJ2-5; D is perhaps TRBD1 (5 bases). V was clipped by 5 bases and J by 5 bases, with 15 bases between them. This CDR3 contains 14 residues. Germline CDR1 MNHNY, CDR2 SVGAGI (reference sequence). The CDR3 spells CASSRAGLGETQYF. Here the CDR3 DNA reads TGTGCCAGCAGTCGCGCAGGGCTGGGGGAGACCCAGTACTTC.

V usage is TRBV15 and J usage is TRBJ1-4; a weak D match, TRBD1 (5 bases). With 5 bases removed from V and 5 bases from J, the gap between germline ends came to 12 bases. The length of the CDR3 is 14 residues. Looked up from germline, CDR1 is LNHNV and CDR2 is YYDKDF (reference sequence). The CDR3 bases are TGTGCCACCAGCCCCCGGGGCCCAAATGAAAAACTGTTTTTT. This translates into CATSPRGPNEKLFF.

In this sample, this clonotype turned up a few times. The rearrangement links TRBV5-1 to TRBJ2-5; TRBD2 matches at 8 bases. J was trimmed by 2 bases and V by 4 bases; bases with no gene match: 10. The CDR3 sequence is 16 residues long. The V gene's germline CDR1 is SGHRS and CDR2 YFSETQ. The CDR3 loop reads CASSPSSGGGQETQYF. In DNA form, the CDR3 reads TGCGCCAGCAGCCCTTCGTCGGGAGGGGGGCAAGAGACCCAGTACTTC.